In this sample, the clone carrying this T cell receptor (beta chain) turned up many times. Its antigen is not identified. Each CDR3 protein gets one entry after TCRdb re-called the 5' RACE reads with MiXCR. The table shows hundreds of thousands of distinct CDR3 sequences, with about a fifth occurring only once. The source of the sample is a study of CD8 T cells in ankylosing spondylitis. Study-level points and caveats: CD8+ disease-linked clones were present at relatively low frequencies in blood. It was reported that disease-linked clones were significantly enriched in matched ankylosing spondylitis synovial fluid. Blood of patients with ankylosing spondylitis appeared to be characterized by a TCR beta motif of fewer than 10 highly homologous variants.

This CDR3 has 15 residues. Trimming removed 7 bases at V and 5 bases at J, with 18 bases between. The chain links TRBV12-3 or TRBV12-4 to TRBJ2-1; D perhaps matches TRBD2 (5 bases). The TCR originated in a female donor with ankylosing spondylitis or in good health (not recorded which). Sample: blood, either unsorted or a sorted T cell fraction (not recorded which). CDR3 protein: CASTLERLWNNEQFF. Here the CDR3 DNA reads TGTGCCAGCACCCTGGAGCGGCTCTGGAACAATGAGCAGTTCTTC.